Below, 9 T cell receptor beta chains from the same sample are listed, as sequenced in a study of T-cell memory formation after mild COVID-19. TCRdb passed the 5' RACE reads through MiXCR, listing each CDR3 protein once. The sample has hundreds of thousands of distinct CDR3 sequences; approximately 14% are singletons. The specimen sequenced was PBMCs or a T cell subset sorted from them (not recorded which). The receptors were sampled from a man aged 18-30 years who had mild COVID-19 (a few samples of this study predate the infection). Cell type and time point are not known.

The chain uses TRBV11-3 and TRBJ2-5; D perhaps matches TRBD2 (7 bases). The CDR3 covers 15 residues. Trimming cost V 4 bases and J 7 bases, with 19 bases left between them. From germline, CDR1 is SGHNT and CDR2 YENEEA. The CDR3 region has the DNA TGTGCCAGCAGCTCGGGCGCCGGGGGGCCGGTGACCCAGTACTTC. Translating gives CASSSGAGGPVTQYF.

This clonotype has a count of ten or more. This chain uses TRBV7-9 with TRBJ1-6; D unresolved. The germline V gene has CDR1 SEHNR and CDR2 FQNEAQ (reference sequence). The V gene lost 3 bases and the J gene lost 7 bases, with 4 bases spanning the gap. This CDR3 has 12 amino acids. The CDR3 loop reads CASSLWNSPLHF. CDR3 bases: TGTGCCAGCAGCTTGTGGAATTCACCCCTCCACTTT. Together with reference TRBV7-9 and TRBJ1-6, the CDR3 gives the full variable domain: DTGVSQNPRHKITKRGQNVTFRCDPISEHNRLYWYRQTLGQGPEFLTYFQNEAQLEKSRLLSDRFSAERPKGSFSTLEIQRTEQGDSAMYLCASSLWNSPLHFGNGTRLTVT.

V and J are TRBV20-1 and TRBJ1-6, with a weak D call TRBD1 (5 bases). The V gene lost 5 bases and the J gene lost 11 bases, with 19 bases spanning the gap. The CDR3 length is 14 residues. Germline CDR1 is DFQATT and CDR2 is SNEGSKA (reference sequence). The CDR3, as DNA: TGCAGTGCTCCTGTCGGGGGGGAAGGGCCACCCCTCCACTTT. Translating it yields CSAPVGGEGPPLHF.

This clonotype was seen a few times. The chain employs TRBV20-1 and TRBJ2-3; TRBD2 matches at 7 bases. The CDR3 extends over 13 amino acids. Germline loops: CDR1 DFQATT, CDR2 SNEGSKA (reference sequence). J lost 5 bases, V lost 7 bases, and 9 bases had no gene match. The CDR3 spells CSVARAGIDTQYF. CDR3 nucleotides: TGCAGTGTCGCCCGAGCGGGGATAGATACGCAGTATTTT.

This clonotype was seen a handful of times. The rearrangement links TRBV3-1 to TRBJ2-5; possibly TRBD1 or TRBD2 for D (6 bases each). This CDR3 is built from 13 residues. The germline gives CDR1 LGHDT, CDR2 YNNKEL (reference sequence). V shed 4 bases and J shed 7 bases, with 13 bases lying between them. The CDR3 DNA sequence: TGTGCCAGCAGCCGGAGGGGGATGGGGACCCAGTACTTC. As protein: CASSRRGMGTQYF.

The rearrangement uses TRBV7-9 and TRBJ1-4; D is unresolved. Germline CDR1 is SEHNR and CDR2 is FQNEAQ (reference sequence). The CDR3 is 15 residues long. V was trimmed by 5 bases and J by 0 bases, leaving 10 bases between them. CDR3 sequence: CASSRGRATNEKLFF. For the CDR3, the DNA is TGTGCCAGCAGCCGAGGAAGAGCAACTAATGAAAAACTGTTTTTT.

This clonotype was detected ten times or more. The CDR3 sequence: CSARVPSGNEQFF. The CDR3, as DNA: TGCAGTGCTAGAGTTCCTAGCGGGAATGAGCAGTTCTTC. V is TRBV20-1 and J is TRBJ2-1, with 8 bases fitting TRBD2. Per germline, CDR1 DFQATT and CDR2 SNEGSKA (reference sequence). V shed 1 base and J 7 bases; nucleotides not matched to a gene: 3. The CDR3 runs 13 residues.

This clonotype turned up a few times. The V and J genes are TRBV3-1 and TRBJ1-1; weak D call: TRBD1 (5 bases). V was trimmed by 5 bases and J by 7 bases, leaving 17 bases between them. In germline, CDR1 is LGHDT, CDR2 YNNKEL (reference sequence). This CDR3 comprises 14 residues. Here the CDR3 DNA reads TGTGCCAGCAGCTATCCATGGGGGAAGGATGAAGCTTTCTTT. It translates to CASSYPWGKDEAFF. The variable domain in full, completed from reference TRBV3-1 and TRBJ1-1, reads DTAVSQTPKYLVTQMGNDKSIKCEQNLGHDTMYWYKQDSKKFLKIMFSYNNKELIINETVPNRFSPKSPDKAHLNLHINSLELGDSAVYFCASSYPWGKDEAFFGQGTRLTVV.

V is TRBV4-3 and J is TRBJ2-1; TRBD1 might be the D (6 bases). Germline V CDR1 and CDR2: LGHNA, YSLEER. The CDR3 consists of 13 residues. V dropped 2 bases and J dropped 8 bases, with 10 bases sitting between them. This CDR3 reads CASSQFRGDEQFF. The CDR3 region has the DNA TGCGCCAGCAGCCAATTCAGGGGCGATGAGCAGTTCTTC.